This T cell receptor beta chain comes out of a study of T-cell memory formation after mild COVID-19. Trimming left V 2 bases short and J 5 bases short, with 17 bases between. The germline gives CDR1 MNHNY, CDR2 SVGAGI (reference sequence). This CDR3 has 16 residues. TCRdb reprocessed the 5' RACE reads with MiXCR, giving one entry per CDR3 protein. The top ten hold about a fifth of the sample, which has about 340,000 distinct CDR3 sequences, roughly 13% seen once. This clonotype was picked up a small number of times. This receptor was taken from a young man who had mild COVID-19 (a few samples of this study predate the infection). Cell type and time point are not known. The sequenced sample was PBMCs or a T cell subset sorted from them (not recorded which). The rearrangement joins TRBV6-6 to TRBJ2-3, with D possibly being TRBD1 (7 bases). The CDR3 spells CASSYKAGGGGDTQYF. The CDR3 DNA sequence: TGTGCCAGCAGTTACAAGGCAGGGGGAGGTGGAGATACGCAGTATTTT.